The present entry profiles one T cell receptor (beta chain) with its context. What it binds is not known. TCRdb ran MiXCR on the 5' RACE reads and lists one entry per CDR3 protein. The sample lists 180,000 or so distinct CDR3 sequences; approximately 10% were seen once. The germline gives CDR1 SGHRS, CDR2 YFSETQ. The CDR3 spans 17 residues. V shed 0 bases, J shed 0 bases, and the junction held 2 bases outside the gene matches. This entry belongs to a study of CD8 T cells in ankylosing spondylitis. Findings and limits, study-wide: For ankylosing spondylitis blood, a TCR beta motif of about 8 highly homologous variants appeared characteristic.

Sequencing used blood, either unsorted or a sorted T cell fraction (not recorded which). This clonotype was sampled from a male donor with ankylosing spondylitis or in good health (not recorded which). The V gene is TRBV5-1, the J gene TRBJ2-6, with 8 bases aligning to TRBD1. As DNA, the CDR3 is TGCGCCAGCAGCTTGGGACAGGGGACCTCTGGGGCCAACGTCCTGACTTTC. Residues: CASSLGQGTSGANVLTF. The variable domain in full, completed from reference TRBV5-1 and TRBJ2-6, reads KAGVTQTPRYLIKTRGQQVTLSCSPISGHRSVSWYQQTPGQGLQFLFEYFSETQRNKGNFPGRFSGRQFSNSRSEMNVSTLELGDSALYLCASSLGQGTSGANVLTFGAGSRLTVL.